The clone carrying this T cell receptor beta chain showed up just a few times. Its cognate antigen is unknown. The data originate from a study of cytomegalovirus exposure and HLA in healthy donors. For the study at large: The 100 to 150 validation repertoires and the roughly 670 first-cohort repertoires shared a platform, a later analysis reported.

Sequencing was performed with immunoSEQ multiplex PCR; in TCRdb, only in-frame clones are kept and a portion is missing. The sample has around 170,000 clones; more than 75% are singletons. The CDR3 has 16 residues. Germline V gene lookup returns CDR1 MNHEY and CDR2 SVGAGI. Trimming took off 0 bases at V and 2 bases at J, with 14 bases between the two ends. The study, taken as a whole, reports: Researchers counted roughly 160 TCR beta chains as cytomegalovirus-associated.

The TCR sequence derives from a man younger than 35 in good health and CMV-seronegative. The chain links TRBV6-5 to TRBJ2-7, with a tentative D call TRBD2 (6 bases). Source material: PBMCs. The DNA of the CDR3 is TGTGCCAGCAGTTACTCCACCCGGGACTTAGCCTACGAGCAGTACTTC. Its protein product is CASSYSTRDLAYEQYF.